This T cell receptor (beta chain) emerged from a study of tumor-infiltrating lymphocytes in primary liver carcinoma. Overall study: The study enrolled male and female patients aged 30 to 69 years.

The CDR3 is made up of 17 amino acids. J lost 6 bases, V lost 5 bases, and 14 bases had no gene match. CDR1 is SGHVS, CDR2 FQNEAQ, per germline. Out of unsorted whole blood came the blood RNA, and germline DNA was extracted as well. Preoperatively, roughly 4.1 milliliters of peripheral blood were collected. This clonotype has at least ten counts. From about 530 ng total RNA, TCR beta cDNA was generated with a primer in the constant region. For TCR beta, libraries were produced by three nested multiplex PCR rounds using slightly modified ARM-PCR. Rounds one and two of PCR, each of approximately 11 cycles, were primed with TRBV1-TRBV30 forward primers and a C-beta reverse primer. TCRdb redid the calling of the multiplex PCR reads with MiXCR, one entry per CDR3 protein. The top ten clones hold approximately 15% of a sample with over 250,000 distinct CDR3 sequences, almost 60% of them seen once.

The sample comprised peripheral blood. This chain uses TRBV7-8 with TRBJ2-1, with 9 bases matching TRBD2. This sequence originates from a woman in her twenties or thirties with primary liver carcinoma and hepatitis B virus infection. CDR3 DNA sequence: TGTGCCAGCAGCCCCCATGCGGGAGGGCCCCAGGGCAATGAGCAGTTCTTC. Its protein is CASSPHAGGPQGNEQFF.